This T cell receptor beta chain was observed in a study of cytomegalovirus exposure and HLA in healthy donors. PCR was performed using 60 Vbeta and 13 Jbeta primers. Sequenced by immunoSEQ multiplex PCR; TCRdb stores in-frame clones only, minus some. In the table there are 200,000 to 250,000 clones, around 89% of which are singletons. Study conclusions and caveats: In a later analysis, TCR beta V- and J-gene trimming was associated with a missense DCLRE1C variant. Cytomegalovirus association was listed for approximately 150 TCR beta chains. One cluster of highly shared sequence variants probably arose as a sequencing artifact.

In regard to this clone: Its matching antigen is unknown.

Trimming removed 0 bases from V and 0 bases from J, with 10 bases in between. CDR1 is SGDLS, CDR2 YYNGEE, per germline. The CDR3 contains 15 residues. Whereas donors were nominally healthy upon sampling, unrecorded immune exposures were probable. The source is a woman aged 18-35 years in good health and CMV-seronegative. What was sequenced was PBMCs. This chain uses TRBV9 with TRBJ2-7, with D perhaps matching TRBD1 (5 bases). The CDR3 here is CASSVAVTDSYEQYF. As DNA, the CDR3 is TGTGCCAGCAGCGTAGCGGTGACAGACTCCTACGAGCAGTACTTC.